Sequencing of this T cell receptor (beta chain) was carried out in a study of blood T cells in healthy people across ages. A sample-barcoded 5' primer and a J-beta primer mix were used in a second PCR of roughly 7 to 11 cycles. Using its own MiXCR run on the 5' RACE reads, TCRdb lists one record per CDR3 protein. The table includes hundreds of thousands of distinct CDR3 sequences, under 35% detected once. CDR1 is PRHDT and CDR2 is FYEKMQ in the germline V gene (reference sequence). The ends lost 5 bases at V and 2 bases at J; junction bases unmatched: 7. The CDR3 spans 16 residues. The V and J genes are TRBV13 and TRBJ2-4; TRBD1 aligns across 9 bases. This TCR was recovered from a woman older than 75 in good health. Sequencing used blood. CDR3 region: CASSEQGAVSKNIQYF. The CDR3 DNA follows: TGTGCCAGCAGCGAACAGGGGGCTGTTTCCAAAAACATTCAGTACTTC.